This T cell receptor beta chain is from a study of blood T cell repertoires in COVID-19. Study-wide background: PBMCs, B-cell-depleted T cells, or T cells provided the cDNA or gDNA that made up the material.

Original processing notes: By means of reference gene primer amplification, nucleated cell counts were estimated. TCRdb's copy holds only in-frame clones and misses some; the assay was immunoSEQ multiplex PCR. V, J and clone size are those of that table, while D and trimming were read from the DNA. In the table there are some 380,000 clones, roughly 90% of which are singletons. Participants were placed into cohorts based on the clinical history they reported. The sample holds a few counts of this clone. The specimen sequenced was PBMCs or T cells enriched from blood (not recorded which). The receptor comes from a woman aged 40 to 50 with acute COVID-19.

The CDR3 region is CSGRHRRQPQHF. The CDR3 DNA is TGCAGCGGCCGACACCGACGACAGCCCCAGCATTTT. The V call is TRBV29-1, the J call TRBJ1-5; no clear D. CDR1 is SQVTM and CDR2 is ANQGSEA in the germline V gene. The V and J ends lost 7 bases and 7 bases respectively, with 14 bases between them. The CDR3 is 12 residues long.